This T cell receptor beta chain appears in the sequencing data of a study of T cell responses to AZD1222 COVID-19 vaccine. About the study: Pooling of second doses given at about 4 or about 12 weeks was done. Notes on the study in general: Increases in Spike-specific TCR breadth and depth were seen after two AZD1222 doses.

Germline loops: CDR1 MGHRA, CDR2 YSYEKL. J lost 5 bases, V lost 1 base, and 5 bases had no gene match. The CDR3 has 18 residues. This table comes from immunoSEQ multiplex PCR, and its TCRdb copy is limited to in-frame clones, with some not included. In the table there are roughly 120,000 clones, approximately 85% of which are singletons. About this clone: No antigen is known for it.

The sample was peripheral blood, taken on day 0 of AZD1222 vaccination. The genes are TRBV4-1 and TRBJ2-2; 15 nucleotides match TRBD2. This TCR was sampled from an adult in good health. The CDR3 nucleotides read TGCGCCAGCAGCCAAGGACCGGGACTAGCGGGGGGTACCGGGGAGCTGTTTTTT. Residues: CASSQGPGLAGGTGELFF.